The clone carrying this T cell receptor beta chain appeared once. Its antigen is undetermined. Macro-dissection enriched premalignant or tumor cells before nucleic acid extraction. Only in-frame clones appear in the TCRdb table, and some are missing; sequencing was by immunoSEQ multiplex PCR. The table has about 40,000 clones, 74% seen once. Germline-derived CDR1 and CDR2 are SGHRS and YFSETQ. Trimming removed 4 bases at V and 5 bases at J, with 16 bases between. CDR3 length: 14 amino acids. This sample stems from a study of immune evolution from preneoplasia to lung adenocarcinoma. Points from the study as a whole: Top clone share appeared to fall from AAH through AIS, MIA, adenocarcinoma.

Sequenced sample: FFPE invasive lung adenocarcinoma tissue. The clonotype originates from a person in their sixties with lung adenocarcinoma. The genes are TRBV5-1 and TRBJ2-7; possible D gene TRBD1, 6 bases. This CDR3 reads CASSQVDRNHEQYF. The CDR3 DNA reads TGCGCCAGCAGCCAGGTCGACAGGAACCACGAGCAGTACTTC.